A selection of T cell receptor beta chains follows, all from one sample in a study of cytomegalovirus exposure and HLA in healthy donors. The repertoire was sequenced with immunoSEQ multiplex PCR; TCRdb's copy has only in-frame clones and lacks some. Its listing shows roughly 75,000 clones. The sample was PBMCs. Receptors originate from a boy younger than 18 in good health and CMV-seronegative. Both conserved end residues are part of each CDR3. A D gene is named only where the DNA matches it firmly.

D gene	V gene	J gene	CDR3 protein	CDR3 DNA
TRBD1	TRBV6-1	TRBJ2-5	CASSAFTGGGETQYF	TGTGCCAGCAGTGCCTTTACAGGGGGCGGGGAGACCCAGTACTTC
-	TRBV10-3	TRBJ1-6	CAISESLRGLHF	TGTGCCATCAGTGAGAGTTTGAGGGGGCTCCACTTT
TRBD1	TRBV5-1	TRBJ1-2	CASSFTTGTVDFGYTF	TGCGCCAGCAGCTTTACGACCGGGACAGTGGATTTCGGCTACACCTTC
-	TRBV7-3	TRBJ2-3	CASSLMASGTDTQYF	TGTGCCAGCAGCTTAATGGCTAGCGGCACAGATACGCAGTATTTT
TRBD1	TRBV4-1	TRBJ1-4	CASSQVARGVGGEKLFF	TGCGCCAGCAGCCAAGTTGCCAGGGGGGTGGGTGGTGAAAAACTGTTTTTT
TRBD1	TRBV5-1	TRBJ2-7	CASSRGGQSSYEQYF	TGCGCCAGCAGCCGAGGGGGACAGAGCTCCTACGAGCAGTACTTC
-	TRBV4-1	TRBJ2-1	CASRLETGTSSTEQFF	TGCGCCAGCAGACTGGAAACCGGGACTTCAAGCACTGAGCAGTTCTTC
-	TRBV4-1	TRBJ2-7	CASSQGDSAYEQYF	TGCGCCAGCAGCCAAGGTGACAGTGCCTACGAGCAGTACTTC
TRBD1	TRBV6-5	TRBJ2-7	CASSYSGTVFYEQYF	TGTGCCAGCAGTTACTCTGGGACAGTATTCTACGAGCAGTACTTC
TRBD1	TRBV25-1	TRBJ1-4	CASSVIWTGVGEKLFF	TGTGCCAGCAGTGTTATATGGACAGGGGTGGGAGAAAAACTGTTTTTT
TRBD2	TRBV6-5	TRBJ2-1	CASSYLAASSYNEQFF	TGTGCCAGCAGTTATCTAGCGGCAAGCTCCTACAATGAGCAGTTCTTC
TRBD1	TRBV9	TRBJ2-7	CASSAEGTGRSEQYF	TGTGCCAGCAGCGCAGAAGGGACAGGGCGGTCCGAGCAGTACTTC
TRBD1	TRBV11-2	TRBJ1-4	CASSLELGQTNEKLFF	TGTGCCAGCAGCTTAGAGCTGGGACAGACTAATGAAAAACTGTTTTTT
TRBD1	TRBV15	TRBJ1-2	CATEPGVDRGLGYTF	TGTGCCACCGAACCTGGGGTGGACAGGGGGTTAGGCTACACCTTC
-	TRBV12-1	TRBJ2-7	CASSWDRDCGTYEQYF	TGTGCCAGCAGCTGGGACAGGGATTGCGGGACCTACGAGCAGTACTTC
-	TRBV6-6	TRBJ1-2	CASSYSQVGGYTF	TGTGCCAGCAGTTACTCACAGGTCGGTGGCTACACCTTC
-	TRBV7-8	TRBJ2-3	CDSSLAEPDTQYF	TGTGACAGCAGCTTGGCGGAGCCTGATACGCAGTATTTT
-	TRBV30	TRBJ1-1	CAWSGQVNTEAFF	TGTGCCTGGAGTGGACAGGTGAACACTGAAGCTTTCTTT
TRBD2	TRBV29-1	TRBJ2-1	CSAAWTSGANNEQFF	TGCAGCGCTGCCTGGACTAGCGGGGCTAACAATGAGCAGTTCTTC
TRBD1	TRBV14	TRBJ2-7	CASSRRRQGSYEQYF	TGTGCCAGCAGCCGCCGAAGACAGGGTTCCTACGAGCAGTACTTC
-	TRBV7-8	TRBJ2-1	CASSLEIGVGNEQFF	TGTGCCAGCAGCTTAGAAATCGGGGTAGGTAATGAGCAGTTCTTC